The clone carrying this T cell receptor beta chain has a handful of counts. What it binds is unknown. The CDR3 end lies 3 residues beyond the end of the read and is filled in from the germline J gene. The sample belongs to a study of T cell clonality in common variable immunodeficiency. Trimming removed 0 bases at V and 10 bases at J, with 13 bases between. Germline V lookup: CDR1 SGHAT, CDR2 FQNNGV. The CDR3 totals 15 residues. General observations from the study: Fewer TCRbeta clones were shared among CVID subjects than controls. What drives increased CVID clonality needs T cell subpopulation sequencing. Fewer deletions and N-nucleotide insertions were reportedly seen in common variable immunodeficiency TCR beta sequences.

Sequencing used immunoSEQ multiplex PCR; TCRdb keeps in-frame clones, though not all of them. There are over 55,000 clones in the sample, none observed a single time. Sequencing used peripheral blood mononuclear cells. The sequence was obtained from a person aged 18 to 75 in good health. The chain has TRBV11-2 and TRBJ1-6; the D gene is possibly TRBD1 (6 bases). This CDR3 reads CASSLDTGLGSPLHF. The covered CDR3 bases are TGTGCCAGCAGCTTAGATACAGGGTTAGGATCACCC.